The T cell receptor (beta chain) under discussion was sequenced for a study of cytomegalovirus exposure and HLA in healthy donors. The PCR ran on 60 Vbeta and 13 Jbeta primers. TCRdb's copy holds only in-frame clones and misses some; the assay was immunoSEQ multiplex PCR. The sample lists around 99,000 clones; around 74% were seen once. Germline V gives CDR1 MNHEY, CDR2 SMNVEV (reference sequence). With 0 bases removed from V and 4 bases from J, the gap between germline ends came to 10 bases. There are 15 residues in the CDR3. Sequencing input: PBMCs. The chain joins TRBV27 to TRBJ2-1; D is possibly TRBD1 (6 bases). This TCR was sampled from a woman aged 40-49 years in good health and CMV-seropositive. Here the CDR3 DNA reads TGTGCCAGCAGTTTATCGAGGGGGATGTACAATGAGCAGTTCTTC. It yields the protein CASSLSRGMYNEQFF.